These T cell receptor beta chains were read from a single sample in a study of OX40 agonist ivuxolimab in advanced cancers. Sequenced by immunoSEQ multiplex PCR; TCRdb stores in-frame clones only, minus some. The sample lists roughly 41,000 clones, around nine tenths occurring once. Sequencing used CD4+ or CD8+ T cells sorted from blood, obtained in a trial of the OX40 agonist ivuxolimab. These receptors all come from an adult with an advanced solid tumor such as melanoma, head and neck, liver or kidney cancer. CDR3s include the opening cysteine and the closing phenylalanine or tryptophan. Each record gives: D gene, V gene, J gene, clone size, CDR3 protein, CDR3 DNA. D genes are given only for firm matches. Not every row has a clone size; where given, it reads once, few, many or a size class.

d_gene: TRBD2
v_gene: TRBV27
j_gene: TRBJ2-1
abundance: NA
CDR3aa: CASKLAGGPNEQFF
CDR3nt: TGTGCCAGCAAGTTAGCGGGAGGGCCAAATGAGCAGTTCTTC

d_gene: NA
v_gene: TRBV27
j_gene: TRBJ2-1
abundance: NA
CDR3aa: CASSLFSGTHVARSYNEQFF
CDR3nt: TGTGCCAGCAGTCTCTTCTCCGGGACCCACGTCGCGCGCTCCTACAATGAGCAGTTCTTC

d_gene: NA
v_gene: TRBV6-1
j_gene: TRBJ2-7
abundance: NA
CDR3aa: CASKKTGVETYEQYF
CDR3nt: TGTGCCAGCAAAAAAACAGGAGTTGAGACCTACGAGCAGTACTTC

d_gene: NA
v_gene: TRBV21-1
j_gene: TRBJ2-2
abundance: NA
CDR3aa: CASSKGQVNTGELFF
CDR3nt: TGTGCCAGCAGCAAGGGACAGGTTAACACCGGGGAGCTGTTTTTT

d_gene: NA
v_gene: TRBV27
j_gene: TRBJ1-4
abundance: once
CDR3aa: CASSTLTATNEKLFF
CDR3nt: TGTGCCAGCAGTACCCTAACTGCAACTAATGAAAAACTGTTTTTT

d_gene: TRBD2
v_gene: TRBV6-5
j_gene: TRBJ2-5
abundance: NA
CDR3aa: CASSYSSGRQETQYF
CDR3nt: TGTGCCAGCAGTTACTCGAGCGGGAGACAAGAGACCCAGTACTTC

d_gene: NA
v_gene: TRBV6-6
j_gene: TRBJ1-1
abundance: NA
CDR3aa: CASRIEFNWNTEAFF
CDR3nt: TGTGCCAGCAGGATAGAATTTAACTGGAACACTGAAGCTTTCTTT

d_gene: TRBD1
v_gene: TRBV19
j_gene: TRBJ2-7
abundance: NA
CDR3aa: CASSPRQGPYEQYF
CDR3nt: TGTGCCAGTAGTCCCCGACAGGGGCCCTACGAGCAGTACTTC

d_gene: NA
v_gene: TRBV5-1
j_gene: TRBJ1-3
abundance: NA
CDR3aa: CASSLVIGGFSGNTIYF
CDR3nt: TGCGCCAGCAGCTTGGTTATAGGCGGCTTCTCTGGAAACACCATATATTTT

d_gene: NA
v_gene: TRBV5-8
j_gene: TRBJ2-7
abundance: NA
CDR3aa: CASSLARDEQYF
CDR3nt: TGTGCCAGCAGCTTGGCGAGGGACGAGCAGTACTTC

d_gene: NA
v_gene: TRBV11-2
j_gene: TRBJ1-1
abundance: NA
CDR3aa: CASSLDGIGAFF
CDR3nt: TGTGCCAGCAGCTTAGATGGAATAGGTGCTTTCTTT

d_gene: TRBD1
v_gene: TRBV28
j_gene: TRBJ1-5
abundance: NA
CDR3aa: CASNRQGGSNQPQHF
CDR3nt: TGTGCCAGCAACAGACAGGGAGGGAGCAATCAGCCCCAGCATTTT

d_gene: NA
v_gene: TRBV5-4
j_gene: TRBJ1-1
abundance: NA
CDR3aa: CASSLVGSGTEAFF
CDR3nt: TGTGCCAGCAGCTTGGTAGGAAGCGGGACTGAAGCTTTCTTT

d_gene: NA
v_gene: TRBV15
j_gene: TRBJ1-1
abundance: NA
CDR3aa: CATSRRGSDGFPEAFF
CDR3nt: TGTGCCACCAGCAGGAGGGGTTCTGACGGGTTTCCTGAAGCTTTCTTT

d_gene: NA
v_gene: TRBV19
j_gene: TRBJ1-1
abundance: NA
CDR3aa: CASSMHPTNTEAFF
CDR3nt: TGTGCCAGTAGTATGCACCCCACGAACACTGAAGCTTTCTTT

d_gene: NA
v_gene: TRBV4-1
j_gene: TRBJ2-7
abundance: NA
CDR3aa: CASSQVHVPTQEQYF
CDR3nt: TGCGCCAGCAGCCAAGTACACGTTCCCACTCAGGAGCAGTACTTC

d_gene: NA
v_gene: TRBV28
j_gene: TRBJ2-2
abundance: NA
CDR3aa: CASIPRGRDNTGELFF
CDR3nt: TGTGCCAGCATTCCCAGGGGCCGCGACAACACCGGGGAGCTGTTTTTT

d_gene: NA
v_gene: TRBV7-6
j_gene: TRBJ2-3
abundance: NA
CDR3aa: CASSSSSGVGTDTQYF
CDR3nt: TGTGCCAGCAGCTCGTCCTCGGGGGTGGGCACAGATACGCAGTATTTT

d_gene: TRBD1
v_gene: TRBV2
j_gene: TRBJ1-6
abundance: NA
CDR3aa: CASRQGGNSPLHF
CDR3nt: TGTGCCAGTCGACAGGGCGGGAATTCACCCCTCCACTTT

d_gene: NA
v_gene: TRBV7-9
j_gene: TRBJ2-3
abundance: once
CDR3aa: CASSHPSRTDTQYF
CDR3nt: TGTGCCAGCAGCCACCCCTCGCGCACAGATACGCAGTATTTT

d_gene: NA
v_gene: TRBV28
j_gene: TRBJ1-2
abundance: NA
CDR3aa: CASAHLRDGYYGYTF
CDR3nt: TGTGCCAGCGCTCATCTTCGGGACGGTTACTATGGCTACACCTTC

d_gene: NA
v_gene: TRBV4-1
j_gene: TRBJ2-1
abundance: NA
CDR3aa: CASSQDFTTSAGASYNEQFF
CDR3nt: TGCGCCAGCAGCCAAGATTTTACGACTTCGGCGGGGGCCTCCTACAATGAGCAGTTCTTC

d_gene: NA
v_gene: TRBV27
j_gene: TRBJ1-2
abundance: NA
CDR3aa: CASTLTWGGALYYGYTF
CDR3nt: TGTGCCAGCACGCTCACTTGGGGGGGCGCGCTCTACTATGGCTACACCTTC

d_gene: TRBD1
v_gene: TRBV13
j_gene: TRBJ1-1
abundance: NA
CDR3aa: CASSSPTGKGPEAFF
CDR3nt: TGTGCCAGCAGCTCCCCGACAGGGAAAGGGCCTGAAGCTTTCTTT

d_gene: TRBD2
v_gene: TRBV2
j_gene: TRBJ2-3
abundance: few
CDR3aa: CASRATSGSTDTQYF
CDR3nt: TGTGCCAGTAGGGCGACTAGCGGTAGCACAGATACGCAGTATTTT

d_gene: TRBD1
v_gene: TRBV7-9
j_gene: TRBJ1-1
abundance: once
CDR3aa: CASSLGQGAVAEAFF
CDR3nt: TGTGCCAGCAGCTTAGGACAGGGGGCCGTTGCTGAAGCTTTCTTT

d_gene: TRBD2
v_gene: TRBV18
j_gene: TRBJ2-7
abundance: once
CDR3aa: CASSPELAGGDEQYF
CDR3nt: TGTGCCAGCTCACCCGAGCTAGCGGGAGGGGACGAGCAGTACTTC

d_gene: NA
v_gene: TRBV7-9
j_gene: TRBJ2-7
abundance: NA
CDR3aa: CASTPTEATGYYEQYF
CDR3nt: TGTGCCAGCACCCCAACGGAAGCCACCGGCTACTACGAGCAGTACTTC

d_gene: NA
v_gene: TRBV14
j_gene: TRBJ1-6
abundance: NA
CDR3aa: CASSPFPWGNSPLHF
CDR3nt: TGTGCCAGCAGCCCCTTTCCGTGGGGGAATTCACCCCTCCACTTT

d_gene: NA
v_gene: TRBV7-9
j_gene: TRBJ2-1
abundance: NA
CDR3aa: CASSLVGGGLAPFF
CDR3nt: TGTGCCAGCAGCTTAGTGGGTGGCGGGTTGGCTCCGTTCTTC

d_gene: TRBD2
v_gene: TRBV27
j_gene: TRBJ2-1
abundance: once
CDR3aa: CASSLWASGGYNEQFF
CDR3nt: TGTGCCAGCAGTTTATGGGCTAGCGGGGGTTACAATGAGCAGTTCTTC

d_gene: NA
v_gene: TRBV11-2
j_gene: TRBJ2-5
abundance: NA
CDR3aa: CASSSVTGTQYF
CDR3nt: TGTGCCAGCAGCTCCGTCACCGGTACCCAGTACTTC

d_gene: NA
v_gene: TRBV11-1
j_gene: TRBJ2-1
abundance: NA
CDR3aa: CASSFGARTEQFF
CDR3nt: TGTGCCAGCAGCTTTGGGGCGCGGACTGAGCAGTTCTTC

d_gene: NA
v_gene: TRBV4-1
j_gene: TRBJ1-1
abundance: NA
CDR3aa: CASRTSGSMTEAFF
CDR3nt: TGCGCCAGCAGAACCTCCGGGAGCATGACTGAAGCTTTCTTT

d_gene: TRBD1
v_gene: TRBV7-2
j_gene: TRBJ1-1
abundance: NA
CDR3aa: CASSLGGQGDTEAFF
CDR3nt: TGTGCCAGCAGCTTAGGGGGACAGGGAGACACTGAAGCTTTCTTT

d_gene: NA
v_gene: TRBV14
j_gene: TRBJ1-2
abundance: NA
CDR3aa: CASSQDGDSKHYGYTF
CDR3nt: TGTGCCAGCAGCCAAGATGGGGACTCAAAGCATTATGGCTACACCTTC

d_gene: NA
v_gene: TRBV5-4
j_gene: TRBJ2-6
abundance: NA
CDR3aa: CASAISGANVLTF
CDR3nt: TGTGCCAGCGCCATCTCTGGGGCCAACGTCCTGACTTTC

d_gene: NA
v_gene: TRBV23-1
j_gene: TRBJ1-1
abundance: NA
CDR3aa: CASSLSVLVPPNTEAFF
CDR3nt: TGCGCCAGCAGTCTAAGCGTGCTGGTCCCTCCGAACACTGAAGCTTTCTTT

d_gene: NA
v_gene: TRBV27
j_gene: TRBJ2-7
abundance: NA
CDR3aa: CASSSGTGEFYEQYF
CDR3nt: TGTGCCAGCAGTTCCGGGACTGGGGAGTTCTACGAGCAGTACTTC

d_gene: NA
v_gene: TRBV9
j_gene: TRBJ2-3
abundance: NA
CDR3aa: CASSVGAGSHTDTQYF
CDR3nt: TGTGCCAGCAGCGTAGGAGCAGGGTCCCACACAGATACGCAGTATTTT

d_gene: NA
v_gene: TRBV5-1
j_gene: TRBJ1-1
abundance: NA
CDR3aa: CASSYAGSDTEAFF
CDR3nt: TGCGCCAGCAGCTACGCGGGGAGCGACACTGAAGCTTTCTTT

d_gene: NA
v_gene: TRBV28
j_gene: TRBJ1-6
abundance: NA
CDR3aa: CASSESSYNSPLHF
CDR3nt: TGTGCCAGCAGTGAGAGCTCCTATAATTCACCCCTCCACTTT

d_gene: TRBD2
v_gene: TRBV4-3
j_gene: TRBJ2-3
abundance: NA
CDR3aa: CASSQAIAGGAMGDTQYF
CDR3nt: TGCGCCAGCAGCCAAGCGATAGCGGGGGGCGCGATGGGGGATACGCAGTATTTT

d_gene: NA
v_gene: TRBV5-1
j_gene: TRBJ1-4
abundance: NA
CDR3aa: CASSLAARSVGEKLFF
CDR3nt: TGCGCCAGCAGCTTGGCCGCCAGGTCGGTGGGAGAAAAACTGTTTTTT

d_gene: NA
v_gene: TRBV7-6
j_gene: TRBJ2-3
abundance: NA
CDR3aa: CASSLDPRSTDTQYF
CDR3nt: TGTGCCAGCAGCTTAGACCCAAGGAGCACAGATACGCAGTATTTT

d_gene: NA
v_gene: TRBV9
j_gene: TRBJ2-3
abundance: NA
CDR3aa: CASSVGWGGTDTQYF
CDR3nt: TGTGCCAGCAGCGTAGGATGGGGGGGCACAGATACGCAGTATTTT

d_gene: NA
v_gene: TRBV27
j_gene: TRBJ1-5
abundance: NA
CDR3aa: CASSLSTALGTQHF
CDR3nt: TGTGCCAGCAGTTTATCGACAGCGCTCGGGACCCAGCATTTT

d_gene: NA
v_gene: TRBV5-1
j_gene: TRBJ1-1
abundance: once
CDR3aa: CASSFHLNTEAFF
CDR3nt: TGCGCCAGCAGCTTCCATTTGAACACTGAAGCTTTCTTT

d_gene: NA
v_gene: TRBV5-4
j_gene: TRBJ2-3
abundance: NA
CDR3aa: CASNNPTDTQYF
CDR3nt: TGTGCCAGCAACAATCCTACGGATACGCAGTATTTT

d_gene: NA
v_gene: TRBV7-6
j_gene: TRBJ1-4
abundance: NA
CDR3aa: CASSLYGGLGEKLFF
CDR3nt: TGTGCCAGCAGCTTATATGGGGGGTTAGGAGAAAAACTGTTTTTT

d_gene: NA
v_gene: TRBV4-1
j_gene: TRBJ1-4
abundance: NA
CDR3aa: CASSQEFGATNEKLFF
CDR3nt: TGCGCCAGCAGCCAAGAGTTTGGGGCAACTAATGAAAAACTGTTTTTT

d_gene: NA
v_gene: TRBV27
j_gene: TRBJ2-3
abundance: NA
CDR3aa: CASSFSGTGLVDTQYF
CDR3nt: TGTGCCAGCAGTTTTTCCGGGACTGGCTTGGTTGATACGCAGTATTTT

d_gene: NA
v_gene: TRBV7-2
j_gene: TRBJ2-4
abundance: NA
CDR3aa: CASSLVLGDKNIQYF
CDR3nt: TGTGCCAGCAGCTTAGTTCTGGGAGACAAAAACATTCAGTACTTC

d_gene: NA
v_gene: TRBV27
j_gene: TRBJ2-1
abundance: NA
CDR3aa: CASSFYGYSGNEQFF
CDR3nt: TGTGCCAGCAGTTTCTATGGGTATTCGGGGAATGAGCAGTTCTTC